Presented here are 9 T cell receptor beta chains from one specimen sequenced in a study of blood T cell repertoires in COVID-19. Sequencing used immunoSEQ multiplex PCR; TCRdb keeps in-frame clones, though not all of them. This sample has roughly 100,000 clones, with around 74% found just once. The sample taken for sequencing was peripheral blood. These receptors were obtained from a woman in her 70s with acute or convalescent COVID-19.

This CDR3 is CASSPLAGGSSYNEQFF. CDR3 in DNA: TGTGCCAGCAGTCCCCTAGCCGGGGGGAGCTCCTACAATGAGCAGTTCTTC. This rearrangement joins TRBV6-6 to TRBJ2-1; 7 nucleotides agree with TRBD2. Per germline, CDR1 MNHNY and CDR2 SVGAGI (reference sequence). The ends lost 5 bases at V and 0 bases at J; junction bases unmatched: 10. CDR3 size: 17 residues.

The table lists this clone with many counts. The CDR3 loop is CATTSGITTGELFF. CDR3 nucleotides: TGTGCCACCACTAGCGGGATAACTACCGGGGAGCTGTTTTTT. The chain couples TRBV19 to TRBJ2-2; 10 nucleotides align to TRBD2. Per germline, CDR1 LNHDA and CDR2 SQIVND (reference sequence). With V trimmed by 10 bases and J by 5 bases, 7 bases remained unmatched. This CDR3 has 14 residues. Drawing the rest from reference TRBV19 and TRBJ2-2, the complete variable domain is DGGITQSPKYLFRKEGQNVTLSCEQNLNHDAMYWYRQDPGQGLRLIYYSQIVNDFQKGDIAEGYSVSREKKESFPLTVTSAQKNPTAFYLCATTSGITTGELFFGEGSRLTVL.

Only one count was recorded for this clone. The chain is built from TRBV2 and TRBJ1-1; 7 bases align to TRBD1. The length of the CDR3 is 15 residues. Germline loops: CDR1 SNHLY, CDR2 FYNNEI. The J segment lost 0 bases and the V segment lost 5 bases, leaving 6 bases of the junction unmatched. CDR3 sequence: CASSPDREMNTEAFF. The CDR3 nucleotides are TGTGCCAGCAGTCCCGACAGGGAAATGAACACTGAAGCTTTCTTT.

Ten or more counts support this clone. The sample holds other DNA sequences that translate to the same CDR3. The chain combines TRBV5-1 with TRBJ2-7; 8 bases line up with TRBD2. CDR1 and CDR2 from the germline V gene are SGHRS and YFSETQ. The CDR3 is 16 residues long. V gave up 10 bases and J gave up 7 bases; unmatched junction bases: 22. The CDR3 reads CACLSGWGGRGGEQYF. The CDR3 DNA reads TGCGCCTGTTTGAGCGGTTGGGGGGGCCGGGGGGGGGAGCAGTACTTC.

The chain couples TRBV5-1 to TRBJ2-7; D possibly corresponds to TRBD2 (5 bases). This CDR3 contains 14 residues. The germline V gene has CDR1 SGHRS and CDR2 YFSETQ. Trimming shortened V by 3 bases and J by 0 bases, and 10 bases separated the two germline ends. DNA of the CDR3: TGCGCCAGCAGCTCGGAGGAGGCCTCCTACGAGCAGTACTTC. Translating gives CASSSEEASYEQYF.

This clone is a singleton in its sample. The V call is TRBV7-9, the J call TRBJ1-1; weak D call: TRBD1 (6 bases). V was pared by 6 bases and J by 8 bases, with 16 bases between. CDR1 is SEHNR, CDR2 FQNEAQ, per germline (reference sequence). The CDR3 contains 13 residues. CDR3 in DNA: TGTGCCAGCAGGCAACCTCCGGGACAAGAAGCTTTCTTT. Translated: CASRQPPGQEAFF.

This chain uses TRBV25-1 with TRBJ2-1; a weak D match, TRBD2 (5 bases). The CDR3 runs 15 residues. Deletions cut 1 base from V and 3 bases from J, with 10 bases between. Germline CDR1 and CDR2: MGHDK and SYGVNS. CDR3 sequence (DNA): TGTGCCAGCAGTGAATTAAAGGGAGTCTACAATGAGCAGTTCTTC. This sequence encodes CASSELKGVYNEQFF. Together with reference TRBV25-1 and TRBJ2-1, the CDR3 gives the full variable domain: EADIYQTPRYLVIGTGKKITLECSQTMGHDKMYWYQQDPGMELHLIHYSYGVNSTEKGDLSSESTVSRIRTEHFPLTLESARPSHTSQYLCASSELKGVYNEQFFGPGTRLTVL.

This chain uses TRBV3-1 (or the pseudogene TRBV3-2) with TRBJ1-2, with 12 bases fitting TRBD1. V was clipped by 1 base and J by 8 bases; unmatched bases: 11. Per germline, CDR1 LGHDT and CDR2 YNNKEL (reference sequence). CDR3 length equals 17 residues. CDR3 in DNA: TGTGCCAGCAGCCAAGGAGGGGGACAGGGGGCGAGCGGCGGCTACACCTTC. This sequence encodes CASSQGGGQGASGGYTF.

The chain couples TRBV6-4 to TRBJ2-1; tentatively, D is TRBD2 (6 bases). CDR1 is MRHNA and CDR2 is SNTAGT in the germline V gene. This CDR3 is built from 17 residues. The V end lost 8 bases, the J end lost 7 bases, and 27 bases lay between the germline ends. CDR3 in amino acids: CASDSRRRDRKGNEQFF. CDR3 sequence (DNA): TGTGCCAGCGATTCCCGAAGGAGGGATCGAAAGGGGAATGAGCAGTTCTTC.